This TCR beta chain stems from a study of blood T cells in healthy people across ages. Study-level results: The recorded TCR beta diversity per million T cells decreased in a roughly linear manner with age.

Next came a second PCR, run for 7 to 11 cycles, which used a sample-barcoded 5' primer along with a J-beta primer mix. A template-switch adaptor with 12 random nucleotides tagged each cDNA molecule. TCRdb used MiXCR to reprocess the 5' RACE reads, holding one entry per CDR3 protein. Of more than 500,000 distinct CDR3 sequences listed, about 25% are singletons. Notes on this clonotype: No antigen is known for it.

CDR3 length: 14 amino acids. In germline, CDR1 is SEHNR, CDR2 FQNEAQ (reference sequence). V dropped 7 bases and J dropped 4; count of bases not matched to a gene: 8. The sequence was collected from a woman in her seventies in good health. Material: blood. The rearrangement uses TRBV7-9 and TRBJ1-2, with 8 bases aligning to TRBD1. The chain's CDR3 is CASNQGQGSYGYTF. CDR3 nucleotide sequence: TGTGCCAGCAACCAAGGACAGGGAAGCTATGGCTACACCTTC.